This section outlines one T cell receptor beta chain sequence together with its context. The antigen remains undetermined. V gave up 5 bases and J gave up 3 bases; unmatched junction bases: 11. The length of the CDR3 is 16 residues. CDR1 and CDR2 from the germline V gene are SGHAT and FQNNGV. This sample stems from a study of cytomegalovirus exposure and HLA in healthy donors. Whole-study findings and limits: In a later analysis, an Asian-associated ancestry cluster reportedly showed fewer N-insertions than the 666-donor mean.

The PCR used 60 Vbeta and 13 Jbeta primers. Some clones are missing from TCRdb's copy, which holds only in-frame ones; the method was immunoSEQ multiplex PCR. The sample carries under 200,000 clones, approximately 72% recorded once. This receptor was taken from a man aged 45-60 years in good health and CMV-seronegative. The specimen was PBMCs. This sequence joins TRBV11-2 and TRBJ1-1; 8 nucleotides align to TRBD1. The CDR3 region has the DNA TGTGCCAGCAGCCTAATGGGGGACAGGTGGGACACTGAAGCTTTCTTT. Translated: CASSLMGDRWDTEAFF.